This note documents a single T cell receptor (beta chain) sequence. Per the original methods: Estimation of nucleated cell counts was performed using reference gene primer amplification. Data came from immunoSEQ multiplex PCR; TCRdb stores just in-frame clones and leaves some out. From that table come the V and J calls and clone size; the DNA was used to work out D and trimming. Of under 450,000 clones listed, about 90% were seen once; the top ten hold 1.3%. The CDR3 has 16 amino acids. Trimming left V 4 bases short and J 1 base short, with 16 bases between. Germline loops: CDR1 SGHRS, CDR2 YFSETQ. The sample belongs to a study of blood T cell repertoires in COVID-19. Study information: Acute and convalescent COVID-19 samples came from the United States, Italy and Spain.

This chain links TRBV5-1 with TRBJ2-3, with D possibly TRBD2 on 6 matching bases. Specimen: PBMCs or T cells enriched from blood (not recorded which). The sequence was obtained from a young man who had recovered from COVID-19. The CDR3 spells CASSASRGGGTDTQYF. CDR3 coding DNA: TGCGCCAGCAGCGCCTCCCGTGGCGGGGGCACAGATACGCAGTATTTT. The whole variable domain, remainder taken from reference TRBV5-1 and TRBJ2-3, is KAGVTQTPRYLIKTRGQQVTLSCSPISGHRSVSWYQQTPGQGLQFLFEYFSETQRNKGNFPGRFSGRQFSNSRSEMNVSTLELGDSALYLCASSASRGGGTDTQYFGPGTRLTVL.